This T cell receptor beta chain was found in a study of PD-L1 blockade in urothelial cancer. Study-wide points: Pretreatment clonality of the blood TCR repertoire below the median was predictive of superior survival.

Produced via immunoSEQ multiplex PCR; TCRdb's table is partial and in-frame only. The sample lists 50,000 to 60,000 clones; approximately 80% were seen once. Germline CDR1 reads LNHDA; CDR2 reads SQIVND (reference sequence). Trimming left V 11 bases short and J 5 bases short, with 15 bases between. The CDR3 is made up of 12 amino acids. Notes on this clone: The target antigen is unknown.

The sample consisted of PBMCs, taken around atezolizumab (anti-PD-L1) treatment. The rearrangement links TRBV19 to TRBJ2-5, with D possibly matching TRBD1 (6 bases). This receptor was taken from a man aged 35-49 years with urothelial cancer. The CDR3 sequence: CAAGRGIETQYF. The CDR3 nucleotides are TGTGCCGCAGGAAGGGGGATTGAGACCCAGTACTTC.